These T cell receptor beta chains were read from a single sample in a study of blood T cell repertoires in COVID-19. Assay: immunoSEQ multiplex PCR; the TCRdb copy retains only in-frame clones and omits some. Altogether roughly 100,000 clones are present, approximately 90% being singletons, with the ten largest covering roughly 18%. Sequencing was carried out using peripheral blood. The receptor set was obtained from a woman older than 75 in a cohort sampled during active COVID-19. Each CDR3 is given with its conserved first and last residue. The D gene is left open where the match is weak. Clone size is not always given. Where it is, it says once, few, many or a class for expanded clones.

cdr3_aa	cdr3_nt	j_call	v_call	d_call	clone_size
CASSLVSGLANTEAFF	TGTGCCAGCAGCTTAGTTTCTGGGCTCGCGAACACTGAAGCTTTCTTT	TRBJ1-1	TRBV7-9	-	-
CASTSGANVLTF	TGTGCCAGCACGTCTGGGGCCAACGTCCTGACTTTC	TRBJ2-6	TRBV27	-	-
CASSQDPGQGKYGYTF	TGTGCCAGCAGCCAAGATCCGGGACAGGGGAAATATGGCTACACCTTC	TRBJ1-2	TRBV4-2	TRBD1	-
CASPPGGTGPVNYGYTF	TGCGCCAGCCCCCCAGGGGGCACTGGACCGGTTAACTATGGCTACACCTTC	TRBJ1-2	TRBV23-1	TRBD1	-
CASSFSQGANTGELFF	TGCGCCAGCAGCTTCTCGCAGGGGGCGAACACCGGGGAGCTGTTTTTT	TRBJ2-2	TRBV5-1	TRBD1	-
CASSRGGGSLISGNTIYF	TGTGCCAGCAGCCGCGGGGGCGGCTCCTTGATCTCTGGAAACACCATATATTTT	TRBJ1-3	TRBV7-9	-	few
CASSAPQGVQRYNTGELFF	TGTGCCAGCAGTGCACCTCAGGGGGTACAACGTTATAACACCGGGGAGCTGTTTTTT	TRBJ2-2	TRBV2	TRBD1	-
CASSLDRGSGDTQYF	TGTGCCAGCAGCTTAGATCGGGGGAGTGGAGATACGCAGTATTTT	TRBJ2-3	TRBV7-2	-	-
CASSIRPPGDGYNSPLHF	TGTGCCAGTAGTATCAGACCTCCGGGGGATGGGTATAATTCACCCCTCCACTTT	TRBJ1-6	TRBV19	-	-
CAIRGQGQHPRDEQYF	TGTGCCATCAGGGGACAGGGGCAGCACCCCCGGGACGAGCAGTACTTC	TRBJ2-7	TRBV10-3	TRBD1	-
CASSESGRLTEAFF	TGTGCCAGCAGTGAATCGGGAAGGTTAACTGAAGCTTTCTTT	TRBJ1-1	TRBV2	-	-
CASSEVGRGSGVDGYTF	TGTGCCAGCAGTGAAGTAGGAAGGGGATCAGGGGTAGATGGCTACACCTTC	TRBJ1-2	TRBV6-1	-	once
CASSQSGEQYF	TGCGCCAGCAGCCAATCGGGGGAGCAGTACTTC	TRBJ2-7	TRBV4-1	-	-
CASSLGQITDNSPLHF	TGCGCCAGCAGCTTAGGACAGATTACGGATAATTCACCCCTCCACTTT	TRBJ1-6	TRBV5-1	-	-
CASSLLLPGQNSNQPQHF	TGTGCCAGCAGTTTACTTTTGCCGGGACAAAATAGCAATCAGCCCCAGCATTTT	TRBJ1-5	TRBV27	-	-
CATSDSQGASYNEQFF	TGTGCCACCAGTGATTCTCAGGGGGCCTCTTACAATGAGCAGTTCTTC	TRBJ2-1	TRBV24-1	TRBD1	-
CASSRETSGGAYNEQFF	TGTGCCAGCAGCCGCGAAACAAGCGGGGGGGCATACAATGAGCAGTTCTTC	TRBJ2-1	TRBV4-2	TRBD2	-